A single T cell receptor (beta chain) is shown here with its context. Antigen specificity is unknown. This entry belongs to a study of CD8+ T cells in alopecia areata. Across the study: Oral tofacitinib (5 to 10 mg twice daily) was administered to treated patients. General study points: Scalp data also include sequences from resident alphabeta T cells of normal skin.

Sequencing relied on a cDNA template that was reverse transcribed from extracted RNA. The data were produced by immunoSEQ multiplex PCR, yet TCRdb's version contains in-frame clones alone and is incomplete. The sample yields about 150,000 clones, less than 65% seen once. The sequenced sample was CD8+ T cells sorted from blood, obtained at week 0. The receptor was derived from a human donor with alopecia areata.

CDR3 sequence: CAWRPGLSGELFF. The CDR3 DNA is TGTGCCTGGAGGCCAGGGCTTTCCGGGGAGCTGTTTTTT. The V gene is TRBV30, the J gene TRBJ2-2; possibly TRBD1 for D (5 bases). The CDR3 is 13 amino acids. Germline loops: CDR1 GTSNPN, CDR2 SVGIG (reference sequence). The ends were cut back, 3 bases at V and 6 bases at J, with 11 bases in the middle. Filled out from reference TRBV30 and TRBJ2-2, the complete variable domain reads SQTIHQWPATLVQPVGSPLSLECTVEGTSNPNLYWYRQAAGRGLQLLFYSVGIGQISSEVPQNLSASRPQDRQFILSSKKLLLSDSGFYLCAWRPGLSGELFFGEGSRLTVL.